A single sample gave rise to the 14 T cell receptor beta chains below, sequenced in a study of blood T cell repertoires in COVID-19 (dated by TCRdb to the early 2020s). The library relied on the immunoSEQ multiplex PCR assay. TCRdb retrieved this table from immuneACCESS and kept in-frame rearrangements only. Not all clones are present; in checked studies, unresolved V genes account for under half, and no reason is known for the remainder. In this sample the table shows 250,000 to 300,000 clones, 86% of which occur a single time. The top ten constitute approximately 12% of the sample. The sequencing sample was made of peripheral blood. The receptors originated from a woman in her twenties or thirties with COVID-19, enrolled during active disease.

This chain uses TRBV27 with TRBJ2-2; TRBD1 is a possible D gene (5 bases). Per germline, CDR1 MNHEY and CDR2 SMNVEV (reference sequence). The V end lost 4 bases, the J end lost 3 bases, and 9 bases lay between the germline ends. The CDR3 has 14 amino acids. CDR3 sequence reads: CASSYRQYTGELFF. The CDR3 nucleotides are TGTGCCAGCAGTTACAGACAGTACACCGGGGAGCTGTTTTTT.

J is TRBJ2-3 and V is TRBV7-2; 8 bases line up with TRBD1. With V trimmed by 1 base and J by 4 bases, 4 bases remained unmatched. Germline V gene sequence: CDR1 SGHTA, CDR2 FQGNSA. This CDR3 contains 15 residues. CDR3 region: CASSLDNRGADTQYF. As DNA, the CDR3 is TGTGCCAGCAGCTTAGATAACAGGGGGGCAGATACGCAGTATTTT.

Note on this clone: The same CDR3 also results from other DNA sequences found in this sample. V usage is TRBV9 and J usage is TRBJ2-7; possibly TRBD2 for D (6 bases). Trimming left V 0 bases short and J 4 bases short, with 11 bases between. This CDR3 comprises 14 residues. CDR1 is SGDLS and CDR2 is YYNGEE in the germline V gene. The CDR3 DNA sequence: TGTGCCAGCAGCGTAGGCGGGGTGGGTTACGAGCAGTACTTC. It is translated as CASSVGGVGYEQYF.

With regard to this clone: Other DNA sequences in the same sample also yield this CDR3. The chain couples TRBV2 to TRBJ1-1; a weak D match, TRBD1 (5 bases). V was trimmed by 6 bases and J by 4 bases, leaving 9 bases between them. The CDR3 is made up of 12 amino acids. Looked up from germline, CDR1 is SNHLY and CDR2 is FYNNEI. The CDR3 reads CASRAGGTEAFF. The CDR3 DNA follows: TGTGCCAGCAGGGCGGGGGGCACTGAAGCTTTCTTT.

V is TRBV2 and J is TRBJ1-5, with D perhaps TRBD1 (6 bases). Trimming shortened V by 8 bases and J by 2 bases, and 16 bases separated the two germline ends. CDR1 is SNHLY and CDR2 is FYNNEI in the germline V gene. This CDR3 has 15 amino acids. The CDR3 is CASSKRGSGNQPQHF. In nucleotides, the CDR3 is TGTGCCAGCTCCAAGAGGGGGTCTGGCAATCAGCCCCAGCATTTT.

The J gene is TRBJ1-1, the V gene TRBV3-1 (or the pseudogene TRBV3-2); possible D gene TRBD1, 6 bases. The CDR3 is 14 amino acids. Deletions cut 1 base from V and 10 bases from J, with 16 bases between. Germline CDR1 and CDR2: LGHDT and YNNKEL (reference sequence). This chain's CDR3 is CASSQAEAQGRAFF. The CDR3 DNA reads TGTGCCAGCAGCCAAGCCGAAGCCCAGGGGAGAGCTTTCTTT.

The chain joins TRBV13 to TRBJ2-5, with 8 bases that match TRBD2. The V segment lost 4 bases and the J segment 7 bases; nucleotides outside the gene matches: 14. The CDR3 runs to 16 residues. Germline CDR1 reads PRHDT; CDR2 reads FYEKMQ (reference sequence). The CDR3 here is CASSSLTGGGLGTQYF. The CDR3, as DNA: TGTGCCAGCAGCTCTCTTACCGGGGGGGGCTTGGGGACCCAGTACTTC.

J is TRBJ1-5 and V is TRBV5-4, with D perhaps matching TRBD1 (5 bases). The CDR3 totals 14 residues. The germline V gene has CDR1 SGHNT and CDR2 YYREEE (reference sequence). V lost 6 bases, J lost 4 bases, and 14 bases lay in between. Here the CDR3 reads CASTVWGLNQPQHF. CDR3 nucleotides: TGTGCCAGCACTGTTTGGGGCCTTAATCAGCCCCAGCATTTT.

The table lists this clone with a few counts. The J gene is TRBJ2-6, the V gene TRBV5-6, with D perhaps TRBD1 (5 bases). V was clipped by 2 bases and J by 4 bases, with 13 bases between them. The CDR3 runs 16 residues. Germline CDR1 and CDR2: SGHDT and YYEEEE. CDR3 region: CASSFLSGIGANVLTF. The CDR3 coding sequence is TGTGCCAGCAGCTTTTTATCAGGGATCGGGGCCAACGTCCTGACTTTC.

In its sample, this clone was seen once. V and J are TRBV5-6 and TRBJ1-5; tentatively, D is TRBD1 (6 bases). With 1 base removed from V and 4 bases from J, the gap between germline ends came to 15 bases. Germline V CDR1 and CDR2: SGHDT, YYEEEE. This CDR3 has 16 residues. CDR3 in amino acids: CASSLTGTGSNQPQHF. DNA of the CDR3: TGTGCCAGCAGCTTGACAGGGACGGGTTCGAATCAGCCCCAGCATTTT.

The chain carries TRBV5-5 and TRBJ1-1; D remains ambiguous. V lost 0 bases and J lost 11, with 11 bases in between. CDR3 length equals 12 residues. Germline CDR1 SGHKS, CDR2 YYEKEE (reference sequence). The CDR3: CASSLDHLRAFF. CDR3 bases: TGTGCCAGCAGCTTGGACCACCTGAGGGCTTTCTTT.

A few counts support this clone. The chain employs TRBV7-9 and TRBJ2-7; unclear D gene. Trimming removed 7 bases from V and 3 bases from J, with 13 bases in between. Germline V gene sequence: CDR1 SEHNR, CDR2 FQNEAQ (reference sequence). The CDR3 consists of 13 residues. CDR3 nucleotides: TGTGCCAGCACATTAGGCCAGCGCTACGAGCAGTACTTC. Its translation: CASTLGQRYEQYF.

This sequence joins TRBV25-1 and TRBJ2-2, with D tentatively TRBD1 (5 bases). The V end lost 4 bases, the J end lost 6 bases, and 6 bases lay between the germline ends. There are 12 residues in the CDR3. From germline, CDR1 is MGHDK and CDR2 SYGVNS. The CDR3 loop reads CASSGGSGELFF. In DNA form, the CDR3 reads TGTGCCAGCAGTGGGGGCTCCGGGGAGCTGTTTTTT.

V and J are TRBV5-5 and TRBJ1-1, with D maybe TRBD1 (5 bases). V was pared by 0 bases and J by 1 base, with 7 bases between. The CDR3 has 14 amino acids. Germline-derived CDR1 and CDR2 are SGHKS and YYEKEE (reference sequence). CDR3 amino acids: CASSLAGPNTEAFF. CDR3 bases: TGTGCCAGCAGCTTGGCAGGGCCGAACACTGAAGCTTTCTTT.